These 13 T cell receptor beta chains came from one sample sequenced in a study of OX40 agonist ivuxolimab in advanced cancers. Only in-frame clones appear in the TCRdb table, and some are missing; sequencing was by immunoSEQ multiplex PCR. The table lists some 79,000 clones, 92% of them singletons. Sample: CD4+ or CD8+ T cells sorted from blood, taken in a trial of the OX40 agonist ivuxolimab. Source of these receptors: an adult with an advanced solid tumor such as melanoma, head and neck, liver or kidney cancer.

The chain recombines TRBV11-3 with TRBJ2-1; 13 bases fit TRBD2. Trimming removed 5 bases from V and 9 bases from J; junction bases left unmatched: 7. The CDR3 contains 15 residues. Germline assignment: CDR1 SGHNT and CDR2 YENEEA. For the CDR3, the DNA is TGTGCCAGCAGCCCGGGACTAGCGGGACTCGGTGAGCAGTTCTTC. The encoded protein is CASSPGLAGLGEQFF.

This chain connects TRBV2 to TRBJ1-4; unclear D gene. This CDR3 has 12 residues. Germline-derived CDR1 and CDR2 are SNHLY and FYNNEI. Trimming removed 3 bases from V and 7 bases from J, with 6 bases in between. For the CDR3, the DNA is TGTGCCAGCAGTGAGTTAAGTGAAAAACTGTTTTTT. Its protein is CASSELSEKLFF.

This clone was counted between two and nine times. The chain has TRBV15 and TRBJ2-2, with 7 bases matching TRBD1. The CDR3 is 14 amino acids. V was clipped by 3 bases and J by 6 bases; unmatched bases: 4. Germline CDR1 and CDR2: LNHNV and YYDKDF (reference sequence). DNA for the CDR3: TGTGCCACCAGCAGGGACAGGTCCCCCGGGGAGCTGTTTTTT. Translated: CATSRDRSPGELFF.

The chain uses TRBV5-1 and TRBJ2-2, with D perhaps TRBD2 (5 bases). Germline CDR1 reads SGHRS; CDR2 reads YFSETQ. With 1 base removed from V and 0 bases from J, the gap between germline ends came to 10 bases. This CDR3 spans 16 amino acids. The CDR3 DNA follows: TGCGCCAGCAGCTTGTCTACCGGGGCGAACACCGGGGAGCTGTTTTTT. Its translation is CASSLSTGANTGELFF.

This chain joins TRBV5-4 and TRBJ1-2, with 9 bases matching TRBD1. Germline V gene sequence: CDR1 SGHNT, CDR2 YYREEE (reference sequence). After removal of 4 bases from V and 4 bases from J, the junction contained 8 bases not matched to a gene. The CDR3 covers 15 residues. This CDR3 is CASSLWDRASYGYTF. The CDR3 nucleotides read TGTGCCAGCAGCCTCTGGGACAGGGCGTCCTATGGCTACACCTTC.

The chain links TRBV19 to TRBJ2-2; 7 bases match TRBD2. Germline V lookup: CDR1 LNHDA, CDR2 SQIVND (reference sequence). The V and J ends lost 6 bases and 6 bases, in that order; junction bases with no gene match: 13. The CDR3 contains 16 residues. The chain's CDR3 is CASRVVAGDRAGELFF. CDR3 sequence (DNA): TGTGCCAGTAGAGTAGTTGCGGGAGATAGGGCCGGGGAGCTGTTTTTT.

This chain uses TRBV30 with TRBJ2-5; no clear D. CDR1 GTSNPN and CDR2 SVGIG come from the germline V gene (reference sequence). CDR3 length: 16 residues. V was trimmed by 0 bases and J by 5 bases, leaving 19 bases between them. The CDR3 loop is CAWSVSPWPGRETQYF. CDR3 DNA: TGTGCCTGGAGTGTATCTCCCTGGCCGGGTAGGGAGACCCAGTACTTC.

This chain links TRBV7-2 with TRBJ2-3; D remains unclear. This CDR3 contains 15 residues. V lost 1 base to trimming and J lost 2 bases, with 10 bases between them. CDR1 and CDR2 (germline): SGHTA, FQGNSA. The DNA for the CDR3 is TGTGCCAGCAGCTTAGGGGCGATTTCCACAGATACGCAGTATTTT. It yields the protein CASSLGAISTDTQYF.

The rearrangement uses TRBV15 and TRBJ2-5, with TRBD2 matching over 9 bases. This CDR3 has 15 amino acids. CDR1 is LNHNV, CDR2 YYDKDF, per germline (reference sequence). The J segment lost 7 bases and the V segment lost 4 bases, leaving 10 bases of the junction unmatched. The CDR3 sequence: CATSKGSSGVGTQYF. CDR3 coding DNA: TGTGCCACCAGCAAAGGATCTAGCGGGGTGGGGACCCAGTACTTC.

This clone occurred once. The chain uses TRBV7-2 and TRBJ2-7, with 9 bases that match TRBD2. The CDR3 runs to 15 residues. The V gene's germline CDR1 is SGHTA and CDR2 FQGNSA. Trimming cost V 5 bases and J 2 bases; bases outside gene matches: 7. The chain's CDR3 is CASSPLAGNPYEQYF. CDR3 sequence (DNA): TGTGCCAGCAGCCCTCTAGCGGGGAACCCCTACGAGCAGTACTTC.

The rearrangement links TRBV2 to TRBJ1-5, with 8 bases fitting TRBD1. The CDR3 contains 16 residues. The V segment lost 6 bases and the J segment 3 bases; nucleotides outside the gene matches: 10. The germline V gene encodes CDR1 SNHLY and CDR2 FYNNEI. This chain's CDR3 is CASSSYGQGDNQPQHF. The CDR3 DNA sequence: TGTGCCAGCAGCAGTTACGGACAGGGAGACAATCAGCCCCAGCATTTT.

The V and J genes are TRBV5-1 and TRBJ1-4; D is perhaps TRBD1 (6 bases). V lost 0 bases to trimming and J lost 4 bases, with 7 bases between them. The CDR3 sequence is 14 residues long. Germline CDR1 is SGHRS and CDR2 is YFSETQ. Written as DNA, the CDR3 is TGCGCCAGCAGCTTGGGCAGGGGTAATGAAAAACTGTTTTTT. Its protein is CASSLGRGNEKLFF. The variable domain in full, with the rest retrieved from reference TRBV5-1 and TRBJ1-4, is KAGVTQTPRYLIKTRGQQVTLSCSPISGHRSVSWYQQTPGQGLQFLFEYFSETQRNKGNFPGRFSGRQFSNSRSEMNVSTLELGDSALYLCASSLGRGNEKLFFGSGTQLSVL.

The chain has TRBV25-1 and TRBJ1-3; 8 bases are a match to TRBD1. Germline V lookup: CDR1 MGHDK, CDR2 SYGVNS. CDR3 size: 17 residues. Trimming took 1 base from V and 3 from J; bases not matched to a gene: 8. The DNA for the CDR3 is TGTGCCAGCAGTGAATCAACCGGACAGGGTCGTGGAAACACCATATATTTT. Amino acids: CASSESTGQGRGNTIYF.